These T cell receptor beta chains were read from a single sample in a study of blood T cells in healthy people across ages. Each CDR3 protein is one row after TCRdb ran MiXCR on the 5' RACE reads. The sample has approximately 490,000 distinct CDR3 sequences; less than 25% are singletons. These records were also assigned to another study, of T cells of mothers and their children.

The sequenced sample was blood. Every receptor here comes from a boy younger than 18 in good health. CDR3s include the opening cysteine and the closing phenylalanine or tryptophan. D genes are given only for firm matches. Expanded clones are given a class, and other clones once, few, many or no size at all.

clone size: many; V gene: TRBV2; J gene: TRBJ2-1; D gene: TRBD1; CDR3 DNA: TGTGCCAGCAGTGGGGGACAGGGCCTGAATGAGCAGTTCTTC; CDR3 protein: CASSGGQGLNEQFF
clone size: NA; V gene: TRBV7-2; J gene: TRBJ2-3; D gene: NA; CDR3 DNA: TGTGCCAGCAGCTTAGGGGGTTGGAGGGGGTCACAGGGAGCCACAGATACGCAGTATTTT; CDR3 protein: CASSLGGWRGSQGATDTQYF
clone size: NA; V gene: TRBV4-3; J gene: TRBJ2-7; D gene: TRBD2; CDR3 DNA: TGCGCCAGCAGCCAAGAGGGCCTAGCGGGACTCTACGAGCAGTACTTC; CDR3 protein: CASSQEGLAGLYEQYF
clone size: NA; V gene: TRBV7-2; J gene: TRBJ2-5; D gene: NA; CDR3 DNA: TGTGCCAGCAGCTTAGACAGGCCGAGCCAAGAGACCCAGTACTTC; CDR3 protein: CASSLDRPSQETQYF
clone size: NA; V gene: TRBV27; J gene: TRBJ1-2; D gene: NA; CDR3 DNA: TGTGCCAGCAGTTTATCAGCCGGGGGCCGCCTCTATGGCTACACCTTC; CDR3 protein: CASSLSAGGRLYGYTF
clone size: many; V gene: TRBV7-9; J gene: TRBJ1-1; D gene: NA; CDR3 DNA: TGTGCCAGCAGTTTATCGGGGAACACTGAAGCTTTCTTT; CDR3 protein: CASSLSGNTEAFF
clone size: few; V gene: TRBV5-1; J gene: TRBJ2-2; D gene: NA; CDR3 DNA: TGCGCCAGCAGCCGTCAGGGGTTAGACACCGGGGAGCTGTTTTTT; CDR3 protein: CASSRQGLDTGELFF
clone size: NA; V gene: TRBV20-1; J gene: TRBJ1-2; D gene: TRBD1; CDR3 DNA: TGCAGTGCCCCGGACAGGGGCAATGGCTACACCTTC; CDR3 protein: CSAPDRGNGYTF
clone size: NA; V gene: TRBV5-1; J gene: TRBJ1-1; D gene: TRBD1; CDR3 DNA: TGCGCCAGCAGCGCACGACAGGGGCGGTCGGACACTGAAGCTTTCTTT; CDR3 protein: CASSARQGRSDTEAFF
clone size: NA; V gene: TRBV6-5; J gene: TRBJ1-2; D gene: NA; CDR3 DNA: TGTGCCAGCAGTTTCCAGGGTCACGGTGGCTACACCTTC; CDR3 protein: CASSFQGHGGYTF
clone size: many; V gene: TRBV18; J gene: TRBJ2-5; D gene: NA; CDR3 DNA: TGTGCCAGCTCACACCAGGGAAGCGGAGCGAAAGAGACCCAGTACTTC; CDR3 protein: CASSHQGSGAKETQYF
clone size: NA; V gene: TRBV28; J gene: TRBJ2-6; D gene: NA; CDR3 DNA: TGTGCCAGCAGCTGGGAAAGGGCCGGGGCCAACGTCCCGACTTTC; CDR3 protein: CASSWERAGANVPTF
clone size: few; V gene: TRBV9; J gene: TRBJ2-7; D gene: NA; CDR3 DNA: TGTGCCAGCAGCGTATCCCCTACTGGCGAGCAGTACTTC; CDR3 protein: CASSVSPTGEQYF
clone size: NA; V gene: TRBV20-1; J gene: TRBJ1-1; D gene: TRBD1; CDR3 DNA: TGCAGTGCTAGGCAGCAGTACAGGGGGCCGTTCACTGAAGCTTTCTTT; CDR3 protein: CSARQQYRGPFTEAFF
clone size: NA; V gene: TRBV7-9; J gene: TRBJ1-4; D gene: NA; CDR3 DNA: TGTGCCAGCAGCGCCGGCCTTGGTGTGTTTTTT; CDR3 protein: CASSAGLGVFF
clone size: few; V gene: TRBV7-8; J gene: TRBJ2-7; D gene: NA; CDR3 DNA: TGTGCCAGCAGCTTAGAGCGGGCAGGGCCCTACGAGCAGTACTTC; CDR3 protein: CASSLERAGPYEQYF
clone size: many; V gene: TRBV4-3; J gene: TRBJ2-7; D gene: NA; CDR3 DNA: TGCGCCAGCAGCCAAGACAGGTACGAGCAGTACTTC; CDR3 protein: CASSQDRYEQYF
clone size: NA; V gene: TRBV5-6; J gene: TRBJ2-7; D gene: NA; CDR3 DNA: TGTGCCAGCAGCTTTTTAGCGCGCTCCTACGAGCAGTACTTC; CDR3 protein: CASSFLARSYEQYF
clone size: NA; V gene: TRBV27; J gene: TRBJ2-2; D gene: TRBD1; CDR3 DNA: TGTGCCAGCAGTTTGCAGGGGGCGGTCGGGGAGCTGTTTTTT; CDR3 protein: CASSLQGAVGELFF
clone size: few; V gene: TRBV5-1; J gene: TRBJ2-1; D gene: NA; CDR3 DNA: TGCGCCAGCAGCTTGGGGCTAGACAATGAGCAGTTCTTC; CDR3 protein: CASSLGLDNEQFF